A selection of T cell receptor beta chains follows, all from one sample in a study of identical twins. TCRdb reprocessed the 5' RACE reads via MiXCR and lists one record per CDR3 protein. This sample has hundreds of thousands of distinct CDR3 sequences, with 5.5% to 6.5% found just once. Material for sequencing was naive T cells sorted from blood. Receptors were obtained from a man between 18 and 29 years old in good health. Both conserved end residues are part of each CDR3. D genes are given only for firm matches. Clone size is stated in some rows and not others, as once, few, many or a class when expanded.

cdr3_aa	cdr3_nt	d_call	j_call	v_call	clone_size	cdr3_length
CASSPQTGGGQETQYF	TGTGCCAGCAGTCCCCAGACAGGGGGCGGACAAGAGACCCAGTACTTC	TRBD1	TRBJ2-5	TRBV6-1	many	16
CSARQGADQPQHF	TGCAGTGCTAGACAGGGGGCAGATCAGCCCCAGCATTTT	TRBD1	TRBJ1-5	TRBV20-1	many	13
CASSGPGQENTIYF	TGTGCCAGCAGCGGCCCGGGACAAGAAAACACCATATATTTT	NA	TRBJ1-3	TRBV9	NA	14
CASSLIQRSYNEQFF	TGCGCCAGCAGCTTGATCCAGCGGTCCTACAATGAGCAGTTCTTC	NA	TRBJ2-1	TRBV5-1	few	15
CASSPPSVGKIGGYTF	TGTGCCAGCAGTCCGCCCTCAGTCGGGAAGATCGGTGGCTACACCTTC	NA	TRBJ1-2	TRBV12-3/TRBV12-4	many	16
CSVEGFRDITEGYYEQYF	TGCAGCGTTGAAGGGTTCCGGGACATTACCGAAGGGTACTACGAGCAGTACTTC	NA	TRBJ2-7	TRBV29-1	few	18
CAWKFEGGPVGELFF	TGTGCCTGGAAATTTGAGGGAGGGCCGGTCGGGGAGCTGTTTTTT	TRBD2	TRBJ2-2	TRBV30	few	15
CAISERQGRTEAFF	TGTGCCATCAGTGAACGGCAGGGAAGGACTGAAGCTTTCTTT	NA	TRBJ1-1	TRBV10-3	many	14
CASSLKGFATNEKLFF	TGTGCCAGCAGCTTAAAGGGTTTTGCAACTAATGAAAAACTGTTTTTT	NA	TRBJ1-4	TRBV6-5	many	16
CASRSSHSTGTGSYEQYF	TGTGCCAGCAGAAGTTCGCACTCGACCGGGACAGGGTCCTACGAGCAGTACTTC	TRBD1	TRBJ2-7	TRBV12-3/TRBV12-4	many	18
CASSFFAREVREKFF	TGTGCCAGCAGTTTTTTTGCGCGGGAGGTGCGCGAAAAGTTCTTC	TRBD2	TRBJ2-1	TRBV12-3/TRBV12-4	few	15